This T cell receptor beta chain was captured in a study of blood T cell repertoires in COVID-19 (dated by TCRdb to the early 2020s). Study-level background: The collaborator samples originated in the United States, Italy and Spain and spanned the acute and convalescent phases of COVID-19. Deeply sampled blood TCRbeta repertoires from subjects exposed to, actively infected with, or recovered from COVID-19 were included in the dataset. Where HLA class I and class II types were available, the types were taken from metadata supplied by the sample provider, not from assay-based typing. The prospective study material was composed of cDNA or gDNA derived from T cells, B-cell-depleted T cells, or PBMCs. The samples were drawn from the first 160 participants of the ongoing ImmuneRACE study and from over 950 subjects provided by 6 global collaborators. The repertoires were made available in a free public database intended to serve as a resource for research on the immune response to SARS-CoV-2. Sample metadata almost always included a de-identified subject ID, COVID-19 status, age in years and sex. The paper as a whole reports these results and caveats: How much clinical and demographic metadata was included differed by source and by participant, and the metadata was provided uncurated.

From the germline V gene, CDR1 is KGHSH and CDR2 is LQKENI. The CDR3, cysteine through phenylalanine, is 14 amino acids long. Of the read, only the CDR3 DNA is kept; its 42 bases are in frame from base 1. V is reduced by 4 bases and J by 6 bases, leaving a spacing of 12 bases between them. The immunoSEQ Assay, a bias-controlled multiplex PCR, was used to amplify TCRbeta CDR3 regions from genomic DNA. As for the original processing: The number of nucleated cells in each sample was estimated by amplification of reference gene primers within the assay. To quantify the absolute abundance of each unique TCRbeta CDR3 rearrangement, sequence reads were collapsed and filtered. Productive Simpson clonality was computed per sample as the square root of Simpson's diversity index over productive rearrangements. This is the immuneACCESS table as TCRdb keeps it, with only in-frame sequences that have V and J called. A part of the clones is gone; compared with another copy, unresolved V genes explain less than half, and the rest is unexplained. From that table come the V and J calls and clone size; the DNA was used to work out D and trimming. This sample holds fewer than 400,000 clones; roughly 86% were observed only once. 1.7% of the sample lies in the top ten.

To note about this clone: Its antigen specificity is not known. Nothing much larger sits one base from this clone, and base qualities are not available.

Enrolling through a virtual design, the prospective study's participants ranged in age from roughly 18 to 95 years and lived across 24 United States geographic areas. In the prospective study, participants were assigned to cohorts based on the clinical history participants reported in a screening survey and a study questionnaire. Recovered participants in ImmuneRACE Cohort 3 were defined by two consecutive negative NP/OP PCR tests, clearance by a healthcare professional, or resolution of symptoms. Each participant in the prospective study had whole blood, serum and a nasopharyngeal or oropharyngeal swab collected by mobile phlebotomists. Participants in the prospective study had the option to provide additional blood draws and questionnaires over an approximately 2-month period. Before DNA extraction, prospective study blood samples were shipped either frozen or at room temperature.

The sequencing input was PBMCs or T cells enriched from blood (not recorded which). The receptor comes from a woman aged 25 to 39 who had recovered from COVID-19. Recombination connected TRBV18 to TRBJ2-2, and possibly TRBD1, on 6 matching bases. The DNA sequence reads TGTGCCAGCTCACGGGGGCGCGAGGCCGGGGAGCTGTTTTTT. This gives the protein CASSRGREAGELFF. The CDR3, completed at both ends by the reference TRBV18 and TRBJ2-2 genes, gives the full variable domain NAGVMQNPRHLVRRRGQEARLRCSPMKGHSHVYWYRQLPEEGLKFMVYLQKENIIDESGMPKERFSAEFPKEGPSILRIQQVVRGDSAAYFCASSRGREAGELFFGEGSRLTVL.